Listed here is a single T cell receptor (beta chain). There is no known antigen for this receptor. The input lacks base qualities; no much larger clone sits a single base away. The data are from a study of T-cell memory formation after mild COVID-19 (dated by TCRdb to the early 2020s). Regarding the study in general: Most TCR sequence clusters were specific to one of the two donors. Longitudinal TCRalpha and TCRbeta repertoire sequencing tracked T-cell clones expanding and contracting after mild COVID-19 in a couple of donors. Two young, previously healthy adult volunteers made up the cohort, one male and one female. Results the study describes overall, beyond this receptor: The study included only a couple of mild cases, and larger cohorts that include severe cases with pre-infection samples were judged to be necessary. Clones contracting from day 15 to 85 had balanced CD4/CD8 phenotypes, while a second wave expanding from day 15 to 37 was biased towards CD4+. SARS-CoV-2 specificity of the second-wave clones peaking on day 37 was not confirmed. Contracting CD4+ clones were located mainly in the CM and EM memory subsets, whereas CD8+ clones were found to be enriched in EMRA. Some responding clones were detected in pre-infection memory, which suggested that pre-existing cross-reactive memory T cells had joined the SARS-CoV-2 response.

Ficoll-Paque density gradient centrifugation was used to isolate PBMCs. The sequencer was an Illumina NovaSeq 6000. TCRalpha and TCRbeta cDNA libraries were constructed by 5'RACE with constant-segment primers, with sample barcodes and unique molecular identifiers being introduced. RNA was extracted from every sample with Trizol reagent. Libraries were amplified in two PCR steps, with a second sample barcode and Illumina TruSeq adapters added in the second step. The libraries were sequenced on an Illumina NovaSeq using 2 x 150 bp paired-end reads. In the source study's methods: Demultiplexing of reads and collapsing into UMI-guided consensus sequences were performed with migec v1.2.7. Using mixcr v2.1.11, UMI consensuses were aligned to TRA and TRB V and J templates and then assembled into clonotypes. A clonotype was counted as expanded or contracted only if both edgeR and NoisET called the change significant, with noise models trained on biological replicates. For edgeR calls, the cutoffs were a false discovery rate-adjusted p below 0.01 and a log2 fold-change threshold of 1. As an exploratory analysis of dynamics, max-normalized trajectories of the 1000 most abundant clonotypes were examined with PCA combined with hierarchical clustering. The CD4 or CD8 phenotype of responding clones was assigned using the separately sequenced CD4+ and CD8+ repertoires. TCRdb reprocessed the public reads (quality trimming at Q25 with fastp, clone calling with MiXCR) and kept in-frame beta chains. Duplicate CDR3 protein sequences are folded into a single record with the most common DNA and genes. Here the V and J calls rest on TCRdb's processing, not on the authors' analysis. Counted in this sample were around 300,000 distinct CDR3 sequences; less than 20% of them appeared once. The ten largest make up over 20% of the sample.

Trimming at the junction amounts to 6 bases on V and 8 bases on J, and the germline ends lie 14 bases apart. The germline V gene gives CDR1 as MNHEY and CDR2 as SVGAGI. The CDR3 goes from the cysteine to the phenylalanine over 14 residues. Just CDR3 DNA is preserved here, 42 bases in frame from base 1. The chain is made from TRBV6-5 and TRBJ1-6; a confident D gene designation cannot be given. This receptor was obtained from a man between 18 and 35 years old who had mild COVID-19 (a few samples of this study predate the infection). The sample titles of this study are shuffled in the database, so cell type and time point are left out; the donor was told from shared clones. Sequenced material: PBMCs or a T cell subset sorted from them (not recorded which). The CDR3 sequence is CASSPAWGDSPLHF. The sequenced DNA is TGTGCCAGCAGCCCTGCGTGGGGAGATTCACCCCTCCACTTT.